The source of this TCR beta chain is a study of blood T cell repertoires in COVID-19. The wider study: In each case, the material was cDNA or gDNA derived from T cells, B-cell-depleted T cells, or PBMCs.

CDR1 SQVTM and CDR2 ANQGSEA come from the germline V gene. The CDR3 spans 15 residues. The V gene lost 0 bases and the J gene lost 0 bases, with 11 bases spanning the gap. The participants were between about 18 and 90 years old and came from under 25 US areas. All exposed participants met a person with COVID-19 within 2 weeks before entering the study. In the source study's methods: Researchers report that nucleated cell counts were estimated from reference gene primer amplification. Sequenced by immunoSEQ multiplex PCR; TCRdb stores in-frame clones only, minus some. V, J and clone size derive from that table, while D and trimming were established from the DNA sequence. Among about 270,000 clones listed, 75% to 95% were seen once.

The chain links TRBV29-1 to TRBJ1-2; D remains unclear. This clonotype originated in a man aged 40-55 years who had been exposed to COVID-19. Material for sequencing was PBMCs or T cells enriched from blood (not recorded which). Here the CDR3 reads CSVEDRDNANYGYTF. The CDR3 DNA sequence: TGCAGCGTTGAAGATCGTGACAACGCTAACTATGGCTACACCTTC.